A single sample gave rise to the 14 T cell receptor beta chains below, sequenced in a study of Graves' ophthalmopathy and Graves' hyperthyroidism. Beta-chain TCR CDR3 regions were amplified from RNA transcripts. Scientists carried out first-round RT-PCR using HTBI primers and then a second-round multiplex PCR. TCRdb re-called the multiplex PCR reads through MiXCR, storing one row per CDR3 protein. The sample lists about 500,000 distinct CDR3 sequences, 35% to 45% occurring once. The source material was peripheral blood or thyroid tissue (not recorded which). The source is an adult man with Graves' hyperthyroidism.

Many counts were recorded for this clonotype. This chain's CDR3 is CASSVGGTGDEQYF. CDR3 coding DNA: TGTGCCAGCAGCGTAGGCGGGACAGGGGATGAGCAGTACTTC. The chain is built from TRBV9 and TRBJ2-7; 10 bases match TRBD1. V was pared by 0 bases and J by 7 bases, with 4 bases of the junction left unmatched. In germline, CDR1 is SGDLS, CDR2 YYNGEE. The length of the CDR3 is 14 residues.

The chain uses TRBV7-2 and TRBJ2-3; 10 bases line up with TRBD2. J gave up 2 bases and V 6 bases, and 8 bases lay outside the gene matches. Germline lookup yields CDR1 SGHTA and CDR2 FQGNSA. The CDR3 is 16 amino acids. The CDR3 bases are TGTGCCAGCAGGAGGGTTAGCGGGGGGTACACAGATACGCAGTATTTT. It is translated as CASRRVSGGYTDTQYF.

This rearrangement joins TRBV15 to TRBJ2-5; 8 nucleotides match TRBD1. Germline V gene lookup returns CDR1 LNHNV and CDR2 YYDKDF (reference sequence). After removal of 5 bases from V and 1 base from J, the junction contained 3 bases not matched to a gene. There are 14 residues in the CDR3. CDR3 DNA: TGTGCCACCAGCGGGGACAGGACCCAAGAGACCCAGTACTTC. It specifies CATSGDRTQETQYF.

A note on this clonotype: This may be a read error, as it is one base from a much larger clone. The J gene is TRBJ1-1, the V gene TRBV7-4, with D possibly TRBD1 on 5 matching bases. The CDR3 length is 17 residues. Germline CDR1 and CDR2: SGHVT and SQSDAQ. The CDR3 spells CASSVAPQGPMNTEAFF. In DNA form, the CDR3 reads TGTGCCAGCAGCGTAGCTCCCCAGGGACCCATGAACACTGAAGCTTTCTTT.

Comments on this clonotype: A much bigger clone sits one base away, suggesting this may be a read error. This sequence joins TRBV7-3 and TRBJ2-5; possible D gene TRBD1, 6 bases. Trimming cost V 4 bases and J 4 bases, with 13 bases left between them. CDR3 length: 14 residues. Looked up from germline, CDR1 is SGHTA and CDR2 is FQGTGA. The chain's CDR3 is CASSYFGRGETQYF. The CDR3 bases are TGTGCCAGCAGCTACTTCGGCAGGGGAGAGACCCAGTACTTC.

This clonotype was counted a single time. This may arise from a read error, as a much more abundant clone is one base away. The chain links TRBV7-8 to TRBJ2-7; maybe TRBD1 (7 bases). Germline V lookup: CDR1 SGHVS, CDR2 FQNEAQ. V was trimmed by 6 bases and J by 11 bases, leaving 14 bases between them. The CDR3 sequence is 11 residues long. Here the CDR3 DNA reads TGTGCCAGCAGAGAAGGGGGCGGGAAGTACTTC. Residues: CASREGGGKYF. The full variable domain, its missing parts supplied by reference TRBV7-8 and TRBJ2-7, is GAGVSQSPRYKVAKRGQDVALRCDPISGHVSLFWYQQALGQGPEFLTYFQNEAQLDKSGLPSDRFFAERPEGSVSTLKIQRTQQEDSAVYLCASREGGGKYFGPGTRLTVT.

The V gene is TRBV11-2, the J gene TRBJ1-3, with D perhaps TRBD1 (5 bases). The length of the CDR3 is 17 residues. Germline V lookup: CDR1 SGHAT, CDR2 FQNNGV. V was shortened by 4 bases and J by 0 bases, with 16 bases between the two germline ends. In nucleotides, the CDR3 is TGTGCCAGCAGCTCTCTCCGGGGCGGGATCTCTGGAAACACCATATATTTT. This sequence encodes CASSSLRGGISGNTIYF. Looking up the rest from reference TRBV11-2 and TRBJ1-3 gives the full variable domain: EAGVAQSPRYKIIEKRQSVAFWCNPISGHATLYWYQQILGQGPKLLIQFQNNGVVDDSQLPKDRFSAERLKGVDSTLKIQPAKLEDSAVYLCASSSLRGGISGNTIYFGEGSWLTVV.

With respect to this clonotype: This may stem from a read error, because a much larger clone lies one nucleotide away. The V gene is TRBV7-2, the J gene TRBJ2-6; 7 bases align to TRBD1. The CDR3 covers 18 residues. Per germline, CDR1 SGHTA and CDR2 FQGNSA. The V segment lost 6 bases and the J segment 0 bases; nucleotides outside the gene matches: 11. As DNA, the CDR3 is TGTGCCAGCAGGAATTTGGGACAGTGGGGCTCTGGGGCCAACGTCCTGACTTTC. It encodes CASRNLGQWGSGANVLTF.

The chain joins TRBV2 to TRBJ2-1, with 9 nucleotides matching TRBD2. CDR1 and CDR2 (germline): SNHLY, FYNNEI. The CDR3 extends over 14 amino acids. Trimming took 8 bases from V and 8 from J; bases not matched to a gene: 10. The CDR3, as DNA: TGTGCCAGCTTTGTACGCGGGAGGGAGGATGAGCAGTTCTTC. It is translated as CASFVRGREDEQFF. Drawing the rest from reference TRBV2 and TRBJ2-1, the complete variable domain is EPEVTQTPSHQVTQMGQEVILRCVPISNHLYFYWYRQILGQKVEFLVSFYNNEISEKSEIFDDQFSVERPDGSNFTLKIRSTKLEDSAMYFCASFVRGREDEQFFGPGTRLTVL.

This chain links TRBV20-1 with TRBJ2-5; the D is unclear. Trimming stripped 3 bases from V and 5 bases from J, with 13 bases between. Per the germline V gene, CDR1 is DFQATT and CDR2 is SNEGSKA (reference sequence). CDR3 length: 13 amino acids. CDR3 amino acids: CSARLRFSETQYF. The CDR3 region has the DNA TGCAGTGCTAGGCTAAGGTTTAGCGAGACCCAGTACTTC.

This clonotype was picked up many times. The V call is TRBV11-3, the J call TRBJ2-6; D is unresolved. The V gene lost 5 bases and the J gene lost 1 base, with 9 bases spanning the gap. The CDR3 covers 15 residues. In germline, CDR1 is SGHNT, CDR2 YENEEA. The CDR3 sequence is CASSQGPSGANVLTF. The DNA for the CDR3 is TGTGCCAGCAGCCAAGGCCCATCTGGGGCCAACGTCCTGACTTTC.

This clonotype was counted many times. The chain combines TRBV20-1 with TRBJ2-2; D might be TRBD1 or TRBD2, each matching 5 bases. CDR3 size: 16 residues. V lost 0 bases and J 5 bases, leaving 16 bases between the germline ends. Germline CDR1 is DFQATT and CDR2 is SNEGSKA (reference sequence). The CDR3 reads CSARDSRGWGTGELFF. The DNA of the CDR3 is TGCAGTGCTAGAGATAGCCGCGGATGGGGGACCGGGGAGCTGTTTTTT.

This rearrangement joins TRBV12-3 or TRBV12-4 to TRBJ1-1; the match to TRBD1 covers 11 bases. Losses at the gene ends were 6 bases for V and 4 bases for J; bases not matched to a gene: 4. CDR3 length: 14 amino acids. DNA of the CDR3: TGTGCCAGCAGCCGCGGACAGGGGGCCACTGAAGCTTTCTTT. It is translated as CASSRGQGATEAFF.

This clonotype was detected ten times or more. This chain uses TRBV25-1 with TRBJ2-7, with unresolved D. V gave up 2 bases and J gave up 1 base, with 3 bases separating them. The germline gives CDR1 MGHDK, CDR2 SYGVNS. The CDR3 is 12 residues long. The CDR3 is CASSEASYEQYF. The DNA for the CDR3 is TGTGCCAGCAGTGAAGCGTCCTACGAGCAGTACTTC.